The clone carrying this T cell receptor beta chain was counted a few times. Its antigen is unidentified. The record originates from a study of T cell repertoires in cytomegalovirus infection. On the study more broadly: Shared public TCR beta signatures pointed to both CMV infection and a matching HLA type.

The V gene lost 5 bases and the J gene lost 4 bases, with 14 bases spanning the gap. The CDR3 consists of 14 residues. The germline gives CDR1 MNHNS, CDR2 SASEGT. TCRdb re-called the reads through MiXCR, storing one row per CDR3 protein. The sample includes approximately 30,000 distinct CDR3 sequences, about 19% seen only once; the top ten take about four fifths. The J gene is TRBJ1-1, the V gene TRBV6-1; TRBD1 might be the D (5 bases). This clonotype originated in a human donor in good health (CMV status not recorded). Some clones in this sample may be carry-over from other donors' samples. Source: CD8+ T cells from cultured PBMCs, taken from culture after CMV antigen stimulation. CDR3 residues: CASSLQTAGTEAFF. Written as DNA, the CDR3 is TGTGCCAGCAGTCTCCAGACAGCGGGCACTGAAGCTTTCTTT.